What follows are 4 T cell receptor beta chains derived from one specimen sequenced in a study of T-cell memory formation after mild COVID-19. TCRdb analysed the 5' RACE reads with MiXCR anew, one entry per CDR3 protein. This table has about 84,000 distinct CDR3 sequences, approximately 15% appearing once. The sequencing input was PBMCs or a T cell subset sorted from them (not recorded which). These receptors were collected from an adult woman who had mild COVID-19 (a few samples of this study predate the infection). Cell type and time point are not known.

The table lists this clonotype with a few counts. CDR3 amino acids: CASSYSPGQGYEQYF. Written as DNA, the CDR3 is TGTGCCAGCAGTTACTCCCCTGGACAGGGCTACGAGCAGTACTTC. The genes are TRBV27 and TRBJ2-7; 8 bases fit TRBD1. Losses at the gene ends were 4 bases for V and 3 bases for J; bases not matched to a gene: 8. The CDR3 spans 15 residues. Germline V gene sequence: CDR1 MNHEY, CDR2 SMNVEV (reference sequence).

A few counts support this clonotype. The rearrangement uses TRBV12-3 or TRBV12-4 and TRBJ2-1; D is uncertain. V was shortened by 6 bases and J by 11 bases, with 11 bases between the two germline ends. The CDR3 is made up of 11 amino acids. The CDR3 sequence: CASSPLEKQFF. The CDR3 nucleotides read TGTGCCAGCAGCCCCTTGGAGAAGCAGTTCTTC.

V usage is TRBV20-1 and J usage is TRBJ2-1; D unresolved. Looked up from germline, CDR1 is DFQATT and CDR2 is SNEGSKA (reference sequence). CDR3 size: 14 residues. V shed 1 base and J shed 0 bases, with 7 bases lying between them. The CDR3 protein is CSARGFDSYNEQFF. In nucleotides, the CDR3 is TGCAGTGCTAGAGGTTTTGACTCCTACAATGAGCAGTTCTTC.

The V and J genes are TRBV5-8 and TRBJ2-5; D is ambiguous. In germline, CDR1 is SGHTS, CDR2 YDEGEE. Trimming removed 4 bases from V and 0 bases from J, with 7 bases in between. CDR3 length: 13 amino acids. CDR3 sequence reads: CASSLRDQETQYF. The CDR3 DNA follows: TGTGCCAGCAGCCTCCGGGACCAAGAGACCCAGTACTTC.